These 13 T cell receptor beta chains were all obtained from the same sample, sequenced in a study of T cell responses to AZD1222 COVID-19 vaccine. Produced via immunoSEQ multiplex PCR; TCRdb's table is partial and in-frame only. The sample lists some 150,000 clones, 85% to 90% occurring once. The source was peripheral blood, collected 28 days after the second AZD1222 dose. The receptors come from an adult who received the AZD1222 COVID-19 vaccine.

The chain recombines TRBV11-2 with TRBJ1-2; D unresolved. The length of the CDR3 is 15 residues. The ends were cut back, 5 bases at V and 2 bases at J, with 15 bases in the middle. Germline V CDR1 and CDR2: SGHAT, FQNNGV. The CDR3 loop reads CASSHIGGGNYGYTF. The CDR3 nucleotides read TGTGCCAGCAGCCACATAGGAGGAGGAAACTATGGCTACACCTTC.

The table lists this clone with a few counts. This chain uses TRBV2 with TRBJ2-7; 11 bases fit TRBD2. The CDR3 consists of 15 residues. J was trimmed by 4 bases and V by 8 bases; bases with no gene match: 10. Germline values: CDR1 SNHLY, CDR2 FYNNEI. CDR3: CASQALAGGRYEQYF. In DNA, the CDR3 is TGTGCCAGCCAAGCCCTAGCGGGAGGCAGGTACGAGCAGTACTTC.

This chain uses TRBV21-1 with TRBJ2-5; the DNA was not compared with TRBD2, the D call given in the table. TRBV21-1 is noted as a pseudogene. This CDR3 has 16 residues. This CDR3 reads CASSTPTSGWQETQYF. Here the CDR3 DNA reads TGTGCCAGCAGCACCCCGACTAGCGGGTGGCAAGAGACCCAGTACTTC.

The chain uses TRBV6-2 or TRBV6-3 and TRBJ2-7, with a tentative D call TRBD2 (5 bases). This CDR3 is 14 amino acids long. Germline CDR1 reads MNHEY; CDR2 reads SVGEGT. V was cut by 2 bases and J by 7 bases, with 15 bases left in between. The CDR3 loop is CASSYLSSRGEQYF. The CDR3 DNA is TGTGCCAGCAGTTACCTTAGCAGTCGCGGGGAGCAGTACTTC.

V gene TRBV29-1 combines with J gene TRBJ2-3, with D tentatively TRBD1 (5 bases). The V gene lost 0 bases and the J gene lost 3 bases, with 7 bases spanning the gap. Germline CDR1 is SQVTM and CDR2 is ANQGSEA. The CDR3 contains 13 residues. CDR3 loop: CSVEDRTTDTQYF. CDR3 sequence (DNA): TGCAGCGTTGAAGATAGGACAACAGATACGCAGTATTTT.

This clone appeared a few times. V gene TRBV21-1 combines with J gene TRBJ1-1; whether TRBD1, the table's D call, matches the DNA was not checked. TRBV21-1 is labeled a pseudogene. This CDR3 is built from 15 residues. The CDR3 region has the DNA TGTGCCAGCAGCAACTGGACAGAGATGAACACTGAAGCTTTCTTT. Its protein product is CASSNWTEMNTEAFF.

The V and J genes are TRBV5-1 and TRBJ1-3; D is perhaps TRBD1 (5 bases). CDR1 is SGHRS, CDR2 YFSETQ, per germline. The CDR3 spans 15 residues. Trimming removed 4 bases from V and 4 bases from J, with 15 bases in between. The CDR3 is CASSVTASLGNTIYF. The CDR3 nucleotides read TGCGCCAGCAGCGTGACAGCATCCCTCGGAAACACCATATATTTT.

The rearrangement links TRBV7-6 to TRBJ1-2; D perhaps matches TRBD1 (5 bases). This CDR3 is 16 amino acids long. Germline-derived CDR1 and CDR2 are SGHVS and FNYEAQ. V lost 1 base, J lost 6 bases, and 18 bases lay in between. CDR3 in amino acids: CASSLGPIEWGNGYTF. Here the CDR3 DNA reads TGTGCCAGCAGCTTAGGCCCTATTGAGTGGGGGAATGGCTACACCTTC.

The rearrangement uses TRBV7-9 and TRBJ1-1; D uncertain. The CDR3 has 15 residues. Trimming removed 0 bases at V and 6 bases at J, with 14 bases between. The germline V gene encodes CDR1 SEHNR and CDR2 FQNEAQ (reference sequence). The CDR3 here is CASSLAAGGTPEAFF. The CDR3 DNA follows: TGTGCCAGCAGCTTAGCGGCGGGAGGCACCCCTGAAGCTTTCTTT.

CDR3 bases: TGCGCCAGCGGACAGGGGAGGAACACTGAAGCTTTCTTT. It is translated as CASGQGRNTEAFF. The chain links TRBV5-1 to TRBJ1-1, with TRBD1 identical over 9 bases. Germline V gene sequence: CDR1 SGHRS, CDR2 YFSETQ. CDR3 length equals 13 residues. The ends lost 7 bases at V and 1 base at J; junction bases unmatched: 2.

This clone has only one observation. The CDR3 bases are TGTGCCAGCAGTCCGAGCGGGGACAGACCCTACAATGAGCAGTTCTTC. It specifies CASSPSGDRPYNEQFF. V gene TRBV3-1 (or the pseudogene TRBV3-2) combines with J gene TRBJ2-1, with D possibly being TRBD1 or TRBD2 (7 bases each). This CDR3 contains 16 residues. Trimming cost V 6 bases and J 2 bases, with 17 bases left between them. Germline-derived CDR1 and CDR2 are LGHDT and YNNKEL (reference sequence).

The chain uses TRBV9 and TRBJ1-6; 7 bases map to TRBD1. Trimming cost V 0 bases and J 9 bases; bases outside gene matches: 12. CDR1 and CDR2 (germline): SGDLS, YYNGEE. The CDR3 is made up of 17 amino acids. CDR3 DNA: TGTGCCAGCAGCGTAGGAGGAGGAGGGGGCGGGAGTTCACCCCTCCACTTT. This gives the protein CASSVGGGGGGSSPLHF.

The V and J genes are TRBV28 and TRBJ1-5; D unclear. CDR3 size: 14 residues. V lost 3 bases to trimming and J lost 3 bases, with 9 bases between them. Germline CDR1 and CDR2: MDHEN and SYDVKM. The CDR3 protein is CASSFGQDNQPQHF. The CDR3 DNA reads as TGTGCCAGCAGTTTTGGGCAGGACAATCAGCCCCAGCATTTT.